This is a list of T cell receptor beta chains from one sample in a study of PD-L1 blockade in urothelial cancer. Using immunoSEQ multiplex PCR, the repertoire was profiled, and TCRdb retains in-frame clones only, with some absent. The table includes some 23,000 clones, more than 65% detected once. The sample here was PBMCs, taken around atezolizumab (anti-PD-L1) treatment. Receptor source: a man between 65 and 85 years old with urothelial cancer. Both conserved end residues are part of each CDR3. D genes are given only for firm matches. The size of a clone is reported for some rows only, either as once, few or many, or as a class for expanded clones.

J: TRBJ2-3; V: TRBV6-4; D: TRBD1; size: .; CDR3: CASSDGTGGTDTQYF; DNA: TGTGCCAGCAGTGACGGGACAGGGGGCACAGATACGCAGTATTTT
J: TRBJ1-1; V: TRBV6-1; D: .; size: .; CDR3: CASSEALGRETEAFF; DNA: TGTGCCAGCAGTGAAGCGCTTGGGAGGGAAACTGAAGCTTTCTTT
J: TRBJ2-1; V: TRBV7-2; D: .; size: .; CDR3: CASSLGAGFYNEQFF; DNA: TGTGCCAGCAGCTTAGGGGCAGGATTCTACAATGAGCAGTTCTTC
J: TRBJ1-5; V: TRBV21-1; D: .; size: few; CDR3: CASSKGQVVDQPQHF; DNA: TGTGCCAGCAGCAAAGGACAGGTAGTTGATCAGCCCCAGCATTTT
J: TRBJ2-2; V: TRBV7-2; D: TRBD2; size: .; CDR3: CASSLGLAGVAGELFF; DNA: TGTGCCAGCAGCCTGGGACTAGCGGGAGTGGCCGGGGAGCTGTTTTTT
J: TRBJ1-2; V: TRBV6-5; D: .; size: .; CDR3: CASFGRGGGNYGYTF; DNA: TGTGCCAGCTTCGGACGGGGAGGGGGGAACTATGGCTACACCTTC
J: TRBJ2-7; V: TRBV10-1; D: .; size: .; CDR3: CASSRRFEGYEQYF; DNA: TGCGCCAGCAGCCGAAGGTTTGAGGGCTACGAGCAGTACTTC
J: TRBJ2-5; V: TRBV27; D: TRBD2; size: .; CDR3: CASSSTLDIFGTSDRETQYF; DNA: TGTGCCAGCAGTTCAACCTTAGATATATTCGGGACTAGCGATAGGGAGACCCAGTACTTC
J: TRBJ1-5; V: TRBV2; D: TRBD1; size: once; CDR3: CASMGQGGQPQHF; DNA: TGTGCCAGCATGGGGCAGGGGGGTCAGCCCCAGCATTTT
J: TRBJ1-3; V: TRBV2; D: TRBD1; size: .; CDR3: CASRREITTGEINTIYF; DNA: TGTGCCAGCAGGAGAGAGATTACGACAGGGGAAATAAACACCATATATTTT
J: TRBJ1-5; V: TRBV5-6; D: TRBD1; size: .; CDR3: CASSLAKGQGNQPQHF; DNA: TGTGCCAGCAGCTTGGCCAAGGGACAGGGGAATCAGCCCCAGCATTTT
J: TRBJ2-3; V: TRBV14; D: TRBD2; size: once; CDR3: CASSPRTSWPTDTQYF; DNA: TGTGCCAGCAGCCCGCGGACTAGCTGGCCGACAGATACGCAGTATTTT
J: TRBJ2-3; V: TRBV2; D: .; size: .; CDR3: CASSESGRVWTDTQYF; DNA: TGTGCCAGCAGTGAATCTGGTCGGGTATGGACAGATACGCAGTATTTT
J: TRBJ1-2; V: TRBV13; D: TRBD1; size: few; CDR3: CASSFRDREYGYTF; DNA: TGTGCCAGCAGCTTCCGGGACAGGGAGTATGGCTACACCTTC
J: TRBJ2-1; V: TRBV27; D: TRBD1; size: .; CDR3: CASSRQGRFNEQFF; DNA: TGTGCCAGCAGCCGACAGGGCAGGTTCAATGAGCAGTTCTTC
J: TRBJ1-5; V: TRBV28; D: TRBD1; size: .; CDR3: CASSFDRDNQPQHF; DNA: TGTGCCAGCAGCTTCGACAGGGACAATCAGCCCCAGCATTTT
J: TRBJ2-7; V: TRBV19; D: .; size: .; CDR3: CASSIAGGLDEQYF; DNA: TGTGCCAGTAGTATCGCAGGAGGATTAGACGAGCAGTACTTC
J: TRBJ1-1; V: TRBV27; D: .; size: .; CDR3: CASSLFPGANTEAFF; DNA: TGTGCCAGCAGTTTATTTCCAGGGGCGAACACTGAAGCTTTCTTT
J: TRBJ2-1; V: TRBV28; D: .; size: .; CDR3: CASSLRQGGNNEQFF; DNA: TGTGCCAGCAGTTTAAGGCAGGGTGGCAACAATGAGCAGTTCTTC
J: TRBJ2-2; V: TRBV6-1; D: TRBD2; size: .; CDR3: CASRSGRAVGELFF; DNA: TGTGCCAGCAGGAGCGGGAGGGCCGTCGGGGAGCTGTTTTTT
J: TRBJ2-1; V: TRBV5-8; D: TRBD2; size: .; CDR3: CASSLGLAGYNEQFF; DNA: TGTGCCAGCAGCTTGGGGCTAGCGGGTTACAATGAGCAGTTCTTC
J: TRBJ2-7; V: TRBV9; D: TRBD1; size: .; CDR3: CASSVAGTGSGEQYF; DNA: TGTGCCAGCAGCGTAGCGGGGACAGGGAGTGGCGAGCAGTACTTC
J: TRBJ2-7; V: TRBV9; D: .; size: .; CDR3: CASSPRQALYEQYF; DNA: TGTGCCAGCAGCCCCCGACAGGCCCTTTACGAGCAGTACTTC
J: TRBJ2-1; V: TRBV29-1; D: TRBD2; size: .; CDR3: CSSEKGTSGNEQFF; DNA: TGCAGCTCCGAGAAAGGGACTAGCGGGAATGAGCAGTTCTTC
J: TRBJ1-5; V: TRBV6-1; D: TRBD1; size: .; CDR3: CASGQGQSNQPQHF; DNA: TGTGCCAGCGGACAGGGACAAAGCAATCAGCCCCAGCATTTT
J: TRBJ2-7; V: TRBV7-9; D: TRBD1; size: few; CDR3: CASTPGQGLAYEQYF; DNA: TGTGCCAGCACCCCGGGACAGGGGCTAGCCTACGAGCAGTACTTC
J: TRBJ2-3; V: TRBV10-2; D: TRBD2; size: .; CDR3: CASHSGRAVADTQYF; DNA: TGCGCCAGCCATAGCGGGAGGGCTGTCGCAGATACGCAGTATTTT
J: TRBJ2-3; V: TRBV4-3; D: TRBD2; size: .; CDR3: CASSQEYGREADTQYF; DNA: TGCGCCAGCAGCCAAGAGTACGGGAGGGAGGCAGATACGCAGTATTTT
J: TRBJ1-4; V: TRBV30; D: TRBD1; size: .; CDR3: CAWSVRRQGGEKLFF; DNA: TGTGCCTGGAGTGTACGGAGACAGGGAGGTGAAAAACTGTTTTTT
J: TRBJ2-7; V: TRBV2; D: .; size: .; CDR3: CASNPPGHIMSSYEQYF; DNA: TGTGCCAGCAATCCGCCGGGACACATTATGAGCTCCTACGAGCAGTACTTC
J: TRBJ2-2; V: TRBV18; D: .; size: .; CDR3: CASSPSSLADGGELFF; DNA: TGTGCCAGCTCACCCTCTAGCCTCGCCGACGGCGGGGAGCTGTTTTTT
J: TRBJ2-3; V: TRBV7-3; D: .; size: .; CDR3: CASSTTGSRTDTQYF; DNA: TGTGCCAGCAGCACAACAGGGTCCCGCACAGATACGCAGTATTTT
J: TRBJ2-1; V: TRBV11-1; D: .; size: .; CDR3: CASSLVGDEQFF; DNA: TGTGCCAGCAGCTTAGTCGGGGATGAGCAGTTCTTC